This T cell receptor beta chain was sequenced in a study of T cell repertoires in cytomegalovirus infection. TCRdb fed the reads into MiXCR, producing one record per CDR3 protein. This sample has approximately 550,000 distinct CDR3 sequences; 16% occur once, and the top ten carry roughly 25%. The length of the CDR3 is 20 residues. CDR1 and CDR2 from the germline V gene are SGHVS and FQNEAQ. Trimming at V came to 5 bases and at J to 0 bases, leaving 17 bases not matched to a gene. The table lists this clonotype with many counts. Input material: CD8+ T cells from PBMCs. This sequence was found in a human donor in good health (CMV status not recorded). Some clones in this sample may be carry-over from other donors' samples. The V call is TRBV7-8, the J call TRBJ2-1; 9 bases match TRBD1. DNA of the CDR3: TGTGCCAGCAGCCCCCGGAGGTGGACAGGGGACGGAAGCTCCTACAATGAGCAGTTCTTC. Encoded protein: CASSPRRWTGDGSSYNEQFF.